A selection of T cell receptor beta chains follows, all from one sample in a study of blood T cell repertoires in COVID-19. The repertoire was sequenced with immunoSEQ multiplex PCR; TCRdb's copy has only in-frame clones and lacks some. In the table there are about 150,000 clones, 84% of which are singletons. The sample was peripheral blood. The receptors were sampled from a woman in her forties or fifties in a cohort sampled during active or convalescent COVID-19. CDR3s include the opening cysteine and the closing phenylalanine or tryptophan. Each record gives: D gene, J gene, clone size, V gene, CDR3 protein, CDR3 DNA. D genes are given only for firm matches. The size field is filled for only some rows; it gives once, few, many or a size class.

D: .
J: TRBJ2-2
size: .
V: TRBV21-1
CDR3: CAPSGDTNTGELFF
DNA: TGTGCCCCCAGCGGGGACACGAACACCGGGGAGCTGTTTTTT

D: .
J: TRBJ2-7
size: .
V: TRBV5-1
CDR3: CASRLAGASSYEQYF
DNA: TGCGCCAGCAGACTCGCAGGGGCGAGCTCCTACGAGCAGTACTTC

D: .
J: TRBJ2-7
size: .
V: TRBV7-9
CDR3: CASSLLRDTAGYEQYF
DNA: TGTGCCAGCAGCTTACTCCGGGACACCGCGGGCTACGAGCAGTACTTC

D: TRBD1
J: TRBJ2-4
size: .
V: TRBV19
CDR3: CAKGRDRVAKNIQYF
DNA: TGTGCCAAAGGCCGGGACAGAGTAGCCAAAAACATTCAGTACTTC

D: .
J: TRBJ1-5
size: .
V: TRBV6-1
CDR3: CASSESGVGQPQHF
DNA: TGTGCCAGCAGTGAATCGGGGGTAGGTCAGCCCCAGCATTTT

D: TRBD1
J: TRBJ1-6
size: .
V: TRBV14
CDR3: CASSQDRGLTSPLHF
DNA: TGTGCCAGCAGCCAGGACAGGGGTTTGACTTCACCCCTCCACTTT

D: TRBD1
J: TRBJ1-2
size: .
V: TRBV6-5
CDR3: CASSSLGQSPYYTF
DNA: TGTGCCAGCAGTTCTCTGGGACAGAGTCCTTACTACACCTTC

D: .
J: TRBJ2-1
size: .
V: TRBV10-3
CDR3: CAISGSNNEQFF
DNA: TGTGCCATCAGTGGCAGTAACAATGAGCAGTTCTTC

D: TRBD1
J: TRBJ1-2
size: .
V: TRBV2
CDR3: CARDRDRGLYSYGYTF
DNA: TGTGCCAGAGACCGGGACAGGGGGTTATACAGCTATGGCTACACCTTC

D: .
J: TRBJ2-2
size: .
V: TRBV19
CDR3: CASSLYGQSQTTLTGELFF
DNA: TGTGCCAGTAGTTTATACGGACAGAGCCAAACGACACTCACCGGGGAGCTGTTTTTT

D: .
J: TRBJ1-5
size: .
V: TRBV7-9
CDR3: CASSLGGAGSISNQPQHF
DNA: TGTGCCAGCAGCTTAGGTGGGGCAGGGTCTATTAGCAATCAGCCCCAGCATTTT

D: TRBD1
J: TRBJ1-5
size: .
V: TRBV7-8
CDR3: CASGQGSNQPQHF
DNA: TGTGCCAGCGGACAGGGGAGCAATCAGCCCCAGCATTTT

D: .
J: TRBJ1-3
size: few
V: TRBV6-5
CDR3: CASRSSGGNTIYF
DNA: TGTGCCAGCAGGTCCTCGGGGGGAAACACCATATATTTT

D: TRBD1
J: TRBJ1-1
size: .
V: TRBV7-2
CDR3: CASSGRGQGIRDTEAFF
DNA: TGTGCCAGCAGCGGACGGGGACAGGGGATCAGAGACACTGAAGCTTTCTTT

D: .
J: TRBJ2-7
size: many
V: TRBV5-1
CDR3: CASSLVGGSYEQYF
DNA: TGCGCCAGCAGCTTGGTTGGGGGGTCCTACGAGCAGTACTTC

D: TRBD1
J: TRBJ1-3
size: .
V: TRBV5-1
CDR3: CASSLGLGTGRTGNTIYF
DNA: TGCGCCAGCAGCTTGGGGTTGGGGACAGGAAGAACTGGAAACACCATATATTTT

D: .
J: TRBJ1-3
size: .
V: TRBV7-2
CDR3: CASSPEGSGNTIYF
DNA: TGTGCCAGCAGCCCTGAGGGCTCTGGAAACACCATATATTTT

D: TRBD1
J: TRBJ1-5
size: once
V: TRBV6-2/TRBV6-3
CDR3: CASSNTGDQPQHF
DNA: TGTGCCAGCAGCAATACAGGGGATCAGCCCCAGCATTTT

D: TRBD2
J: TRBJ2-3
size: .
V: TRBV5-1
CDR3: CASSLGTSGGSMGKQYF
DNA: TGCGCCAGCAGCTTGGGAACTAGCGGGGGGTCCATGGGGAAGCAGTATTTT

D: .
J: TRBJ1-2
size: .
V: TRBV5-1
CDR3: CASSLEDSYGYTF
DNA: TGCGCCAGCAGCTTGGAAGACAGCTATGGCTACACCTTC

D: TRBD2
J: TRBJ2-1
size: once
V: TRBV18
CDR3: CASSPRSGGPYNEQFF
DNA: TGTGCCAGCTCACCACGGAGCGGGGGGCCTTACAATGAGCAGTTCTTC

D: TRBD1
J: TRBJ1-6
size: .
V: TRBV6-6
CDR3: CASTDRALSPLHF
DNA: TGTGCCAGCACCGACAGGGCTCTCTCACCCCTCCACTTT

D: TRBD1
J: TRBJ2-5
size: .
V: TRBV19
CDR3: CASSRDSLGTQYF
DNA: TGTGCCAGTAGTAGGGACAGCTTAGGGACCCAGTACTTC

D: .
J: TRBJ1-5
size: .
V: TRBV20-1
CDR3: CSASGGRINQPQHF
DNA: TGCAGTGCTAGTGGGGGCAGGATCAATCAGCCCCAGCATTTT

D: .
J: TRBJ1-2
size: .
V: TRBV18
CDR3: CASSPGVGIDYGYTF
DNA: TGTGCCAGCTCACCCGGGGTGGGGATCGACTATGGCTACACCTTC

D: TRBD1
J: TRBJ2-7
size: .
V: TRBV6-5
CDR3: CASRGRGSYEQYF
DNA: TGTGCCAGCAGGGGCAGGGGGAGCTACGAGCAGTACTTC

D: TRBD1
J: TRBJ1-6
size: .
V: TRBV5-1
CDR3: CASSLAGTDLSPLHF
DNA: TGCGCCAGCAGCTTGGCCGGGACAGATTTGTCACCCCTCCACTTT

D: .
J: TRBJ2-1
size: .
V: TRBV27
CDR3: CASSLMGQISYNEQFF
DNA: TGTGCCAGCAGTTTAATGGGGCAGATCTCCTACAATGAGCAGTTCTTC

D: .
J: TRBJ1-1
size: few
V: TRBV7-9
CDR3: CASSLLGGQNTEAFF
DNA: TGTGCCAGCAGCTTATTAGGCGGTCAAAACACTGAAGCTTTCTTT

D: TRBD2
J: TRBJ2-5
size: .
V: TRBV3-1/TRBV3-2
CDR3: CASSQDPSGVETQYF
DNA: TGTGCCAGCAGCCAAGATCCTAGCGGGGTGGAGACCCAGTACTTC

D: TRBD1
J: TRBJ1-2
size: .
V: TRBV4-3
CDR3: CASSQDLRDRAWRKGYTF
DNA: TGCGCCAGCAGCCAAGATCTAAGAGACAGGGCATGGCGGAAAGGCTACACCTTC

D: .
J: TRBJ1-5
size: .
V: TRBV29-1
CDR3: CSVGARNQPQHF
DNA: TGCAGCGTTGGGGCCAGGAATCAGCCCCAGCATTTT

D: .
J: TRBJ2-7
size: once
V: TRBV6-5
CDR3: CASSQTGSPYEQYF
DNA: TGTGCCAGCAGCCAGACAGGTTCCCCCTACGAGCAGTACTTC

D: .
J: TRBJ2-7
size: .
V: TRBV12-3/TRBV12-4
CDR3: CASSYLESYEQYF
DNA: TGTGCCAGCAGTTACCTGGAGTCCTACGAGCAGTACTTC

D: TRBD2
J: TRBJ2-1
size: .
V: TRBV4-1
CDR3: CASSQPARGGLAGAREQFF
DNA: TGCGCCAGCAGCCAACCCGCCAGGGGGGGGCTAGCGGGAGCTAGGGAGCAGTTCTTC

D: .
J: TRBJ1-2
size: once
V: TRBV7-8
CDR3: CASSSETAFRGYTF
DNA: TGTGCCAGCAGCTCTGAAACAGCCTTTAGGGGCTACACCTTC

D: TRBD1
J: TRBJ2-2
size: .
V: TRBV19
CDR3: CASSIGGDSTGELFF
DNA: TGTGCCAGTAGTATCGGTGGGGACAGCACCGGGGAGCTGTTTTTT

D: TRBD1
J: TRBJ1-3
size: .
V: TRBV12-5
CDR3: CASGLVGQRDRYSGNTIYF
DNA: TGTGCTAGTGGTTTGGTCGGACAACGGGACAGGTACTCTGGAAACACCATATATTTT

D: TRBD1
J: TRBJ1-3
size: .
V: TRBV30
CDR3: CAWSAGQAGNTIYF
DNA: TGTGCCTGGAGTGCGGGACAGGCTGGAAACACCATATATTTT

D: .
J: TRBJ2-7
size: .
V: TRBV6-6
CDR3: CASSYGRPSYEQYF
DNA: TGTGCCAGCAGTTACGGCAGGCCCTCCTACGAGCAGTACTTC

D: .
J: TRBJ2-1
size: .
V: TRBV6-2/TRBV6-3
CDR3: CASSYSDLFEQFF
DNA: TGTGCCAGCAGTTACTCGGACTTATTTGAGCAGTTCTTC

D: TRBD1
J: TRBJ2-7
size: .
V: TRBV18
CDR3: CASSPSTGASGREQYF
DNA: TGTGCCAGCTCACCATCGACAGGGGCGTCTGGACGAGAGCAGTACTTC

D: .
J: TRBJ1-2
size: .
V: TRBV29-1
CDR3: CSVEELQRLWGYTF
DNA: TGCAGCGTTGAAGAACTGCAGAGACTTTGGGGCTACACCTTC

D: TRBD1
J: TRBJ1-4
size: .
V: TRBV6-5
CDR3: CASRTGVKLFF
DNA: TGTGCCAGCAGAACAGGGGTAAAACTGTTTTTT

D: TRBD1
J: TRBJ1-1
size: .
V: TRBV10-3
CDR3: CAISGTGGPNTEAFF
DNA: TGTGCCATCAGTGGGACAGGGGGCCCGAACACTGAAGCTTTCTTT

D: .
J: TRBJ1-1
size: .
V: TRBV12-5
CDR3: CASGLADRRTEAFF
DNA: TGTGCTAGTGGTTTGGCAGACAGGAGGACTGAAGCTTTCTTT

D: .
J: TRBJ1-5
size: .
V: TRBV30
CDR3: CAWSGANQPQHF
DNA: TGTGCCTGGAGTGGGGCAAATCAGCCCCAGCATTTT

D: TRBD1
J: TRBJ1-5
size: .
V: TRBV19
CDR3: CASSIVGQVGQPQHF
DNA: TGTGCCAGTAGTATAGTGGGACAGGTTGGGCAGCCCCAGCATTTT

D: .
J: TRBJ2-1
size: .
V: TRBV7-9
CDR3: CASSPRGAPPSYNEQFF
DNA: TGTGCCAGCAGCCCCCGGGGGGCCCCACCATCCTACAATGAGCAGTTCTTC

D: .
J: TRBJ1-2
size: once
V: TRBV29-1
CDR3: CSGSEGGRGNYGYTF
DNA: TGCAGCGGTTCCGAAGGGGGTAGAGGCAACTATGGCTACACCTTC

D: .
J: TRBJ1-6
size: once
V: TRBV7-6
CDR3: CASSPEIRSYNSPLHF
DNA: TGTGCCAGCAGCCCTGAAATACGGTCCTATAATTCACCCCTCCACTTT

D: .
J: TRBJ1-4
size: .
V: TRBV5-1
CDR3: CASSADRKSEKLFF
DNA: TGCGCCAGCAGCGCCGACAGGAAGAGTGAAAAACTGTTTTTT

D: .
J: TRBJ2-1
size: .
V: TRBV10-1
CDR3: CASSHTAGASNEQFF
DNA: TGCGCCAGCAGCCATACGGCGGGGGCGTCCAATGAGCAGTTCTTC

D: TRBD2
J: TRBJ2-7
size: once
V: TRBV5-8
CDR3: CASSLPGGFAYEQYF
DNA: TGTGCCAGCAGCTTGCCCGGGGGGTTCGCCTACGAGCAGTACTTC